The 25 T cell receptor beta chains in this list originate from one sample, sequenced in a study of blood T cell repertoires in COVID-19. This table comes from immunoSEQ multiplex PCR, and its TCRdb copy is limited to in-frame clones, with some not included. The sample carries 110,000 or so clones, 65% to 80% recorded once. Sequences were obtained from peripheral blood. These receptors were collected from a woman between 40 and 55 years old with acute or convalescent COVID-19.

This clone has a handful of counts. The CDR3 DNA is TGTGCCAGCAGTGTAGCGGAAGGGGGGGTTGGTGAGCAGTTCTTC. It codes for CASSVAEGGVGEQFF. This sequence joins TRBV6-1 and TRBJ2-1, with a possible D match to TRBD2 (7 bases). Germline values: CDR1 MNHNS, CDR2 SASEGT. V was shortened by 4 bases and J by 9 bases, with 19 bases between the two germline ends. This CDR3 spans 15 amino acids.

The genes are TRBV28 and TRBJ1-1; D is perhaps TRBD1 (5 bases). The V and J ends lost 6 bases and 1 base respectively, with 18 bases between them. This CDR3 comprises 16 residues. Germline values: CDR1 MDHEN, CDR2 SYDVKM. CDR3 loop: CASSTLPTETNTEAFF. The CDR3 DNA reads as TGTGCCAGCAGCACATTACCGACAGAGACGAACACTGAAGCTTTCTTT.

The rearrangement uses TRBV2 and TRBJ2-6; 10 bases fit TRBD1. Germline lookup yields CDR1 SNHLY and CDR2 FYNNEI. There are 17 residues in the CDR3. V dropped 6 bases and J dropped 3; count of bases not matched to a gene: 8. The CDR3, as DNA: TGTGCCAGCAGGACCGGGACAGGGGTTAGTGGGGCCAACGTCCTGACTTTC. As protein: CASRTGTGVSGANVLTF.

This clone has just one count. This sequence joins TRBV6-5 and TRBJ2-5; 7 bases are shared with TRBD2. The CDR3 is 15 amino acids. The V gene end was trimmed by 2 bases and the J gene end by 2 bases; junction bases not matched to a gene: 5. The germline V gene has CDR1 MNHEY and CDR2 SVGAGI. Here the CDR3 reads CASSYGRGGQETQYF. Here the CDR3 DNA reads TGTGCCAGCAGTTACGGGAGGGGTGGGCAAGAGACCCAGTACTTC.

This clone is a singleton in its sample. The chain employs TRBV19 and TRBJ2-2, with D possibly being TRBD1 (5 bases). Between the trimmed V and J ends, which lost 7 bases and 6 bases, there was a span of 12 bases. Germline V gene lookup returns CDR1 LNHDA and CDR2 SQIVND (reference sequence). The CDR3 consists of 13 residues. The CDR3 region is CASNWGSAGELFF. Written as DNA, the CDR3 is TGTGCCAGTAATTGGGGCAGCGCCGGGGAGCTGTTTTTT.

This clone was seen once. The chain links TRBV11-2 to TRBJ2-7; possible D gene TRBD2, 6 bases. The CDR3 is made up of 15 amino acids. The germline CDR1 and CDR2 sequences are SGHAT and FQNNGV. The V end lost 1 base, the J end lost 1 base, and 11 bases lay between the germline ends. For the CDR3, the DNA is TGTGCCAGCAGCTTAGCAGTGCGGGGATCCTACGAGCAGTACTTC. As protein: CASSLAVRGSYEQYF. The complete variable domain, with remaining parts taken from reference TRBV11-2 and TRBJ2-7, reads EAGVAQSPRYKIIEKRQSVAFWCNPISGHATLYWYQQILGQGPKLLIQFQNNGVVDDSQLPKDRFSAERLKGVDSTLKIQPAKLEDSAVYLCASSLAVRGSYEQYFGPGTRLTVT.

This clone was picked up a small number of times. The chain is built from TRBV6-4 and TRBJ1-6, with TRBD1 identical over 7 bases. There are 15 residues in the CDR3. With 3 bases clipped from V and 8 bases from J, the junction kept 7 bases outside the gene matches. Germline V gene sequence: CDR1 MRHNA, CDR2 SNTAGT. The CDR3 bases are TGTGCCAGCAGTGAGGTGGGCCAGGGGGATTCACCCCTCCACTTT. Protein sequence: CASSEVGQGDSPLHF.

The CDR3 loop reads CATSGQRGGSDTQYF. For the CDR3, the DNA is TGTGCCACCTCTGGCCAGCGGGGGGGCTCAGATACGCAGTATTTT. The chain couples TRBV3-1 (or the pseudogene TRBV3-2) to TRBJ2-3, with TRBD2 matching over 10 bases. The CDR3 loop spans 15 amino acids. V lost 10 bases to trimming and J lost 4 bases; unmatched junction nucleotides: 11. Germline V lookup: CDR1 LGHDT, CDR2 YNNKEL (reference sequence).

The chain combines TRBV5-5 with TRBJ1-1; D is perhaps TRBD1 (6 bases). Trimming left V 2 bases short and J 5 bases short, with 10 bases between. The CDR3 is 13 amino acids. CDR1 and CDR2 (germline): SGHKS, YYEKEE (reference sequence). Here the CDR3 reads CASSFSGATEAFF. The CDR3 DNA reads as TGTGCCAGCAGCTTTTCAGGGGCTACTGAAGCTTTCTTT. The variable domain in full, with the rest retrieved from reference TRBV5-5 and TRBJ1-1, is DAGVTQSPTHLIKTRGQQVTLRCSPISGHKSVSWYQQVLGQGPQFIFQYYEKEERGRGNFPDRFSARQFPNYSSELNVNALLLGDSALYLCASSFSGATEAFFGQGTRLTVV.

The chain links TRBV9 to TRBJ1-2; TRBD1 matches at 7 bases. With V trimmed by 6 bases and J by 4 bases, 12 bases remained unmatched. CDR1 and CDR2 (germline): SGDLS, YYNGEE. The CDR3 is made up of 15 amino acids. For the CDR3, the DNA is TGTGCCAGCACCAAAATGGAGGGACAGCCCTATGGCTACACCTTC. This sequence encodes CASTKMEGQPYGYTF.

This rearrangement joins TRBV30 to TRBJ2-7, with TRBD1 matching over 7 bases. Losses at the gene ends were 2 bases for V and 4 bases for J; bases not matched to a gene: 5. CDR1 and CDR2 from the germline V gene are GTSNPN and SVGIG (reference sequence). CDR3 size: 13 residues. The CDR3 DNA is TGTGCCTGGAGTCGGACAGGCGTTTACGAGCAGTACTTC. Its translation: CAWSRTGVYEQYF.

The chain couples TRBV28 to TRBJ1-3; D gene ambiguous. V lost 3 bases and J lost 0, with 6 bases in between. Per germline, CDR1 MDHEN and CDR2 SYDVKM. CDR3 size: 14 residues. The CDR3 is CASSLDFSGNTIYF. CDR3 nucleotide sequence: TGTGCCAGCAGTTTGGACTTCTCTGGAAACACCATATATTTT. The full variable domain, its missing parts supplied by reference TRBV28 and TRBJ1-3, is DVKVTQSSRYLVKRTGEKVFLECVQDMDHENMFWYRQDPGLGLRLIYFSYDVKMKEKGDIPEGYSVSREKKERFSLILESASTNQTSMYLCASSLDFSGNTIYFGEGSWLTVV.

V is TRBV5-1 and J is TRBJ2-5, with 10 nucleotides matching TRBD1. Germline values: CDR1 SGHRS, CDR2 YFSETQ. V lost 4 bases and J lost 5; bases outside the gene matches: 8. The CDR3 spans 15 residues. DNA of the CDR3: TGCGCCAGCAGCAACTCCGGGACAGGGGATGAGACCCAGTACTTC. Amino acids: CASSNSGTGDETQYF.

The chain employs TRBV2 and TRBJ1-2; 8 bases agree with TRBD1. From germline, CDR1 is SNHLY and CDR2 FYNNEI. J was trimmed by 3 bases and V by 6 bases; bases with no gene match: 3. CDR3 length: 13 residues. DNA for the CDR3: TGTGCCAGCAGCGGGACAGGCTACTATGGCTACACCTTC. Translating it yields CASSGTGYYGYTF.

This clone appeared a single time. J is TRBJ1-2 and V is TRBV2; D gene unclear. CDR3 length: 14 amino acids. Trimming shortened V by 5 bases and J by 5 bases, and 15 bases separated the two germline ends. Germline V gene lookup returns CDR1 SNHLY and CDR2 FYNNEI. The CDR3 is CASSQEPNAYGYTF. Written as DNA, the CDR3 is TGTGCCAGCAGTCAGGAACCCAACGCTTATGGCTACACCTTC. The whole variable domain, filled in from reference TRBV2 and TRBJ1-2, reads EPEVTQTPSHQVTQMGQEVILRCVPISNHLYFYWYRQILGQKVEFLVSFYNNEISEKSEIFDDQFSVERPDGSNFTLKIRSTKLEDSAMYFCASSQEPNAYGYTFGSGTRLTVV.

The V gene is TRBV3-1 (or the pseudogene TRBV3-2), the J gene TRBJ1-1, with 7 nucleotides matching TRBD1. In germline, CDR1 is LGHDT, CDR2 YNNKEL (reference sequence). V was clipped by 3 bases and J by 6 bases; unmatched bases: 7. The CDR3 is 14 residues long. In DNA, the CDR3 is TGTGCCAGCAGCCATTATGACAGGGACCCTGAAGCTTTCTTT. Protein sequence: CASSHYDRDPEAFF.

A single count supports this clone. This chain connects TRBV5-7 to TRBJ2-5; 8 bases align to TRBD1. TRBV5-7 is an ORF; its function is uncertain. The trim removed 4 bases at V and 2 bases at J, leaving 4 bases unmatched. CDR3 size: 14 residues. CDR3 loop: CASSKGTGQETQYF. The CDR3 region has the DNA TGTGCCAGCAGCAAGGGGACAGGACAAGAGACCCAGTACTTC.

The CDR3 region is CASSEGTGHTDTQYF. In DNA form, the CDR3 reads TGTGCCAGCAGTGAGGGGACAGGGCACACAGATACGCAGTATTTT. The chain links TRBV6-4 to TRBJ2-3; TRBD1 agrees at 9 bases. V lost 3 bases, J lost 2 bases, and 3 bases stayed unmatched. In germline, CDR1 is MRHNA, CDR2 SNTAGT. The CDR3 runs to 15 residues.

The chain recombines TRBV6-5 with TRBJ1-6; 7 positions match TRBD1. Trimming cost V 5 bases and J 9 bases; bases outside gene matches: 10. The germline V gene encodes CDR1 MNHEY and CDR2 SVGAGI. This CDR3 spans 15 amino acids. The CDR3 DNA reads TGTGCCAGCAGTATAACAACAGGGGTTGTTTCACCCCTCCACTTT. The encoded protein is CASSITTGVVSPLHF.

The rearrangement links TRBV5-1 to TRBJ2-3, with TRBD1 matching over 7 bases. Trimming cost V 3 bases and J 0 bases; bases outside gene matches: 7. The CDR3 has 16 amino acids. Germline V gene sequence: CDR1 SGHRS, CDR2 YFSETQ. CDR3 loop: CASSSGQLLSTDTQYF. The DNA of the CDR3 is TGCGCCAGCAGCTCGGGACAGCTCCTTAGCACAGATACGCAGTATTTT.

This chain links TRBV7-9 with TRBJ2-3, with 13 positions matching TRBD2. V lost 2 bases to trimming and J lost 3 bases; unmatched junction nucleotides: 8. The length of the CDR3 is 18 residues. The V gene's germline CDR1 is SEHNR and CDR2 FQNEAQ (reference sequence). For the CDR3, the DNA is TGTGCCAGCAGCTTACCCCGACTAGCGGGGGGCGATACAGATACGCAGTATTTT. Encoded protein: CASSLPRLAGGDTDTQYF.

The chain uses TRBV4-1 and TRBJ2-1, with D possibly TRBD1 on 6 matching bases. Trimming stripped 4 bases from V and 6 bases from J, with 10 bases between. The germline V gene encodes CDR1 MGHRA and CDR2 YSYEKL. The CDR3 has 13 amino acids. CDR3 nucleotides: TGCGCCAGCAGCCTTATACAGGGCAATGAGCAGTTCTTC. Translated: CASSLIQGNEQFF.

This clone was recorded at least ten times. The V and J genes are TRBV7-9 and TRBJ2-3; TRBD1 might be the D (6 bases). The CDR3 is 18 residues long. Germline values: CDR1 SEHNR, CDR2 FQNEAQ (reference sequence). With 5 bases removed from V and 4 bases from J, the gap between germline ends came to 25 bases. The CDR3 sequence is CASSPPLRFANRADTQYF. CDR3 bases: TGTGCCAGCAGCCCTCCGCTGCGGTTCGCTAACAGGGCAGATACGCAGTATTTT. The full variable domain, with the rest looked up from reference TRBV7-9 and TRBJ2-3, is DTGVSQNPRHKITKRGQNVTFRCDPISEHNRLYWYRQTLGQGPEFLTYFQNEAQLEKSRLLSDRFSAERPKGSFSTLEIQRTEQGDSAMYLCASSPPLRFANRADTQYFGPGTRLTVL.

The V call is TRBV2, the J call TRBJ2-2; a possible D gene is TRBD2 (7 bases). Germline values: CDR1 SNHLY, CDR2 FYNNEI. Trimming shortened V by 6 bases and J by 11 bases, and 13 bases separated the two germline ends. The CDR3 loop spans 12 amino acids. CDR3 in DNA: TGTGCCAGCAGGAAGGGGGGACTAGAGCTGTTTTTT. Translation: CASRKGGLELFF.

A few counts support this clone. The V and J genes are TRBV30 and TRBJ1-3, with D hard to call. CDR3 size: 14 residues. V gave up 0 bases and J gave up 5 bases, with 11 bases separating them. The germline V gene encodes CDR1 GTSNPN and CDR2 SVGIG (reference sequence). CDR3: CAWSVTPNRNTIYF. In DNA form, the CDR3 reads TGTGCCTGGAGTGTTACTCCTAACCGAAACACCATATATTTT. The whole variable domain, remainder taken from reference TRBV30 and TRBJ1-3, is SQTIHQWPATLVQPVGSPLSLECTVEGTSNPNLYWYRQAAGRGLQLLFYSVGIGQISSEVPQNLSASRPQDRQFILSSKKLLLSDSGFYLCAWSVTPNRNTIYFGEGSWLTVV.